The clone carrying this TCR beta chain is a singleton in its sample. The antigen remains unidentified. This sample was included in a study of T cells in localized non-small cell lung cancer. General study results and limits: Without multi-region sequencing, intratumor heterogeneity could not be excluded. An association was observed between higher blood T cell density and longer overall survival. Adjacent lung held a median about 57 of the top 100 tumor clones.

The assay was immunoSEQ multiplex PCR, and TCRdb's table has in-frame clones only and misses some. The sample includes about 59,000 clones, roughly nine tenths of them seen just once. Germline V gene lookup returns CDR1 MNHNY and CDR2 SVGAGI (reference sequence). V lost 6 bases and J 4 bases, leaving 13 bases between the germline ends. The CDR3 extends over 13 amino acids. The material sequenced was peripheral blood, taken before any cancer treatment. This TCR came from a man aged 35 to 70 with stage I lung adenocarcinoma. The chain employs TRBV6-6 and TRBJ2-7; D is undetermined. CDR3 in DNA: TGTGCCAGCAGCCCGATTTGGGCGTACGAGCAGTACTTC. The encoded protein is CASSPIWAYEQYF.